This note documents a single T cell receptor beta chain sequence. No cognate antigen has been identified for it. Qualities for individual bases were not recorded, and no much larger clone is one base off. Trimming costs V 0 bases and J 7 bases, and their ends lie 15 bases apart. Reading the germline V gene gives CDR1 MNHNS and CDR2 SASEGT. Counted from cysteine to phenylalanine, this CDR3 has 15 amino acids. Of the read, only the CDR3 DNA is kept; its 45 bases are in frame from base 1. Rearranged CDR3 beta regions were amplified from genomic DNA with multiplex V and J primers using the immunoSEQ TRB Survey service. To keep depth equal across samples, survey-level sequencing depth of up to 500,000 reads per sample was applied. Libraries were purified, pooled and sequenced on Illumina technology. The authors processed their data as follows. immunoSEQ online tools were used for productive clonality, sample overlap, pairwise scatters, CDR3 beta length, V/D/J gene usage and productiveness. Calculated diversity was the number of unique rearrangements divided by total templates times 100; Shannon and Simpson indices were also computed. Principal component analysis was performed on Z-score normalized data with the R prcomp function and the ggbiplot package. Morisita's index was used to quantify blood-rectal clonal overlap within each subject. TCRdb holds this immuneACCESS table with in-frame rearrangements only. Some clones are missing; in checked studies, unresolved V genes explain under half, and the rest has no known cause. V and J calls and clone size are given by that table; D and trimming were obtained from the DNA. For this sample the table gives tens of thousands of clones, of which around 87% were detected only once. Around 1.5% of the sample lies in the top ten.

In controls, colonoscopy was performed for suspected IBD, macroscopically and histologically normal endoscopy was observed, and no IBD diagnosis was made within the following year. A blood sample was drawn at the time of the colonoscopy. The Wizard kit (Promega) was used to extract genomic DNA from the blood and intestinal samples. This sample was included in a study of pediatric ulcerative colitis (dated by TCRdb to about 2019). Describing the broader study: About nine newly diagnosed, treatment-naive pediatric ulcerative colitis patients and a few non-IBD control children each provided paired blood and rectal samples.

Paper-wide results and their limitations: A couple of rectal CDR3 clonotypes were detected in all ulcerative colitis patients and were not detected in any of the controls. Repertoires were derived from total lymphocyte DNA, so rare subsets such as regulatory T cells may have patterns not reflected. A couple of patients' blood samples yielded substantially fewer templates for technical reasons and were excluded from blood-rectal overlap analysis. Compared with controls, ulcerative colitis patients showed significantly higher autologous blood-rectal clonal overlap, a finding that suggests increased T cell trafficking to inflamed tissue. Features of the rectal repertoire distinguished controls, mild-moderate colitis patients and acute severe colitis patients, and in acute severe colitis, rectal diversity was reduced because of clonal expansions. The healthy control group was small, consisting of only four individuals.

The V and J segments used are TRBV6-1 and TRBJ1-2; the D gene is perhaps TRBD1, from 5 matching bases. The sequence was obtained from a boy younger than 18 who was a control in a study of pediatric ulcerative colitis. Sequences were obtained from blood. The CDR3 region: CASSEAGRGLGGYTF. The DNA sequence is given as TGTGCCAGCAGTGAAGCCGGGAGGGGCCTGGGTGGCTACACCTTC.